This TCR beta chain is from a study of OX40 agonist ivuxolimab in advanced cancers. Overall study results and limits: Not determined was the antigen specificity of the expanded peripheral T cells.

The germline V gene encodes CDR1 SGHRS and CDR2 YFSETQ. Trimming cost V 1 base and J 6 bases, with 14 bases left between them. The CDR3 has 15 residues. For this clone: Antigen unknown.

Libraries were prepared by immunoSEQ multiplex PCR; TCRdb keeps only in-frame clonotypes and omits some of them. This sample has tens of thousands of clones, with 85% found just once. The receptor comes from an adult with an advanced solid tumor such as melanoma, head and neck, liver or kidney cancer. The sample was CD4+ or CD8+ T cells sorted from blood, taken in a trial of the OX40 agonist ivuxolimab. J is TRBJ1-5 and V is TRBV5-1; D possibly corresponds to TRBD1 (5 bases). The DNA for the CDR3 is TGCGCCAGCAGCTTGCTTTTTGTGGGGGTTCAGCCCCAGCATTTT. Protein: CASSLLFVGVQPQHF.